The entry below describes one T cell receptor beta chain. This entry comes from a study of tumor-infiltrating lymphocytes in oesophageal squamous cell carcinoma. TCRdb called the PCR reads again in MiXCR, with one record for every CDR3 protein. The sample records about 17,000 distinct CDR3 sequences, around 50% being singletons. This CDR3 is built from 14 residues. Germline values: CDR1 SGHTA, CDR2 FQGNSA. V is TRBV7-2 and J is TRBJ2-5, with D unclear. The assigned J gene may be wrong: the sequence end matches TRBJ1-2 better. The receptor comes from a female donor with esophageal squamous cell carcinoma. The sequenced material came from normal esophageal tissue next to the tumor. The CDR3 loop is CASSLEQLTGGYTF. The CDR3 DNA is TGTGCCAGCAGCCTTGAGCAACTCACGGGGGGCTACACCTTC.